A selection of T cell receptor beta chains follows, all from one sample in a study of T cells in Graves' hyperthyroidism and ophthalmopathy. TCRdb independently ran MiXCR on the multiplex PCR reads; one entry per CDR3 protein. Of roughly 750,000 distinct CDR3 sequences detected, approximately 16% appear once; the ten largest clones hold around 7.7%. The sample consisted of blood. The origin of the receptors is a man between 18 and 35 years old with Graves' hyperthyroidism. CDR3s include the opening cysteine and the closing phenylalanine or tryptophan.

v_call,j_call,cdr3_aa
TRBV6-9,TRBJ2-2,CASSYPAYGELFF
TRBV20-1,TRBJ1-2,CSADPTAGLGYTF
TRBV2,TRBJ2-3,CASSAGDVSTDTQYF
TRBV12-5,TRBJ2-7,CASGLFPGPTYEQYF
TRBV20-1,TRBJ2-2,CSARTRAPNTGELFF
TRBV2,TRBJ2-5,CASNRGQAETQYF
TRBV5-5,TRBJ2-5,CASSRTGLAGGETQYF
TRBV3-1,TRBJ2-1,CASSPRTSGTEQFF
TRBV12-3/TRBV12-4,TRBJ2-1,CASSQTPYNEQFF
TRBV12-3/TRBV12-4,TRBJ1-5,CASSLRVNQPQHF
TRBV6-2/TRBV6-3,TRBJ2-1,CASSPPTSGTYNEQFF
TRBV18,TRBJ1-4,CASSPPNTRGHEKLFF
TRBV30,TRBJ2-1,CAWRGNNEQFF
TRBV3-1,TRBJ2-5,CASSQGDWGAQYF
TRBV5-5,TRBJ1-1,CASSLAIRGSGTEAFF
TRBV7-9,TRBJ2-7,CASSLARGQGAYEQYF
TRBV7-9,TRBJ1-1,CASSPPTGGLNTEAFF
TRBV27,TRBJ2-1,CASSRSGGSDNEQFF